Listed below are T cell receptor beta chains from one sample, sequenced in a study of Ad26.COV2.S vaccination and SARS-CoV-2 variants. Assay: immunoSEQ multiplex PCR; the TCRdb copy retains only in-frame clones and omits some. This table holds 200,000 to 300,000 clones, approximately 88% found once. The sample consisted of peripheral blood, taken in a trial of Ad26.COV2.S vaccine versus placebo. The receptors here all came from a person aged 18 to 65 who received the Ad26.COV2.S COVID-19 vaccine or a placebo. CDR3s include the opening cysteine and the closing phenylalanine or tryptophan. The order of the fields is V gene, clone size, J gene, CDR3 protein. Size is omitted from some rows. Given values are once, few, many or a class for expanded clones.

TRBV24-1	-	TRBJ2-2	CATSDAAQNTGELFF
TRBV11-2	once	TRBJ1-2	CASSWGGTNYGYTF
TRBV4-3	-	TRBJ2-1	CASSLGTGDNEQFF
TRBV6-1	-	TRBJ1-6	CASSVQTQPGQSPLHF
TRBV7-3	-	TRBJ2-5	CASSLMGGTAETQYF
TRBV10-2	-	TRBJ1-2	CASSEATAFYGYTF
TRBV14	-	TRBJ2-7	CASSQEGQGAGEQYF
TRBV28	once	TRBJ1-2	CASSFSGNRDGYTF
TRBV7-3	-	TRBJ1-6	CASSTGQPNSPLHF
TRBV10-1	many	TRBJ1-3	CASSGTGRAGNTIYF
TRBV7-3	-	TRBJ2-5	CASSQASDQETQYF
TRBV5-1	once	TRBJ2-3	CASSLDRGTDTQYF
TRBV7-9	-	TRBJ2-7	CASSLTYSYEQYF
TRBV6-2/TRBV6-3	once	TRBJ1-5	CASSSGQVGRLDQPQHF
TRBV7-9	-	TRBJ2-1	CASSLGLNEQFF
TRBV7-8	-	TRBJ1-3	CASSFASGSGNTIYF
TRBV3-1/TRBV3-2	-	TRBJ2-7	CASSRAGSGGANEQYF
TRBV7-6	-	TRBJ2-2	CASSLVGQGVNTGELFF
TRBV5-1	-	TRBJ1-3	CASSSGQALTGNTIYF
TRBV6-4	few	TRBJ2-1	CASSERPLSEQFF
TRBV9	-	TRBJ2-3	CASSVELSSGGTDTQYF
TRBV30	-	TRBJ2-2	CAWSVLPTGELFF
TRBV11-2	-	TRBJ2-6	CASSSRSGANVLTF
TRBV5-1	-	TRBJ1-1	CASTWGRVNTEAFF
TRBV9	-	TRBJ1-5	CASSVGTGNQPQHF
TRBV15	once	TRBJ1-3	CATSRDRVSGNTIYF
TRBV5-4	-	TRBJ2-3	CASRLRGGTDTQYF
TRBV5-6	-	TRBJ2-2	CASSRLGPLSGELFF
TRBV6-5	-	TRBJ1-1	CASSGQGSGEAFF
TRBV12-3/TRBV12-4	-	TRBJ1-2	CASRRGSRGYTF
TRBV5-1	-	TRBJ2-7	CASSPGQGAYEQYF
TRBV7-2	-	TRBJ2-7	CASSPLTLSYEQYF
TRBV30	-	TRBJ2-2	CAWTRGSGELFF
TRBV6-4	many	TRBJ2-5	CASSPKVSGVGEETQYF
TRBV27	once	TRBJ2-1	CASSPSLAGAYNEQFF
TRBV4-3	-	TRBJ2-7	CASSQDGLTSYEQYF
TRBV4-2	-	TRBJ2-1	CASSQEFGTNNEQFF
TRBV9	-	TRBJ2-7	CASSVTSGLNYEQYF
TRBV27	once	TRBJ2-7	CASSRAGQSSYEQYF
TRBV7-8	-	TRBJ1-5	CASSSDGISNQPQHF
TRBV3-1/TRBV3-2	-	TRBJ1-4	CASSLLGTGYATNEKLFF
TRBV21-1	-	TRBJ2-7	CASSKGGPGLAIYEQYF
TRBV4-1	-	TRBJ2-3	CASSQLRTSTDTQYF
TRBV5-4	-	TRBJ2-7	CASSLGGTGGLVGQYF
TRBV5-1	-	TRBJ2-1	CASSSGTGNEQFF
TRBV4-1	-	TRBJ1-4	CASSPPYPGTYRTRGNEKLFF
TRBV21-1	once	TRBJ2-3	CASSKTRLAGVPDTQYF